What follows describes a single T cell receptor (beta chain). Clones were sequenced by immunoSEQ multiplex PCR, and TCRdb holds only the in-frame ones, with some missing. Here the sample spans some 23,000 clones, roughly 94% being singletons. This CDR3 contains 16 residues. Germline V CDR1 and CDR2: LGHNA, YSLEER. The ends were cut back, 0 bases at V and 2 bases at J, with 12 bases in the middle. This sample stems from a study of graft-versus-host responses after intestinal transplantation. The chain uses TRBV4-3 and TRBJ2-3, with D perhaps TRBD1 (5 bases). This receptor was obtained from a human patient who received an intestinal transplant, so some T cells may come from the graft donor. This material consisted of PBMCs, taken 156 days after intestinal transplant. CDR3 sequence: CASSQDQGSFTDTQYF. DNA of the CDR3: TGCGCCAGCAGCCAAGATCAGGGAAGCTTCACAGATACGCAGTATTTT.